This entry lists 21 T cell receptor beta chains sequenced from one sample in a study of regulatory T cells in long-lasting Graves disease. Time point defined: newly diagnosed GD, antithyroid drugs for less than 3 months. PBMC-extracted RNA yielded the TCR library. Arm-PCR of CDR3 regions with iRepertoire HTBI primers generated TCR beta libraries. TCRdb re-called the multiplex PCR reads through MiXCR, storing one row per CDR3 protein. The data contain around 320,000 distinct CDR3 sequences, around 15% of them singletons. This same sample was also taken into another study, of T cells in Graves' hyperthyroidism and ophthalmopathy.

Sequencing was performed on peripheral blood mononuclear cells (PBMCs), taken at new diagnosis, from a patient treated with antithyroid drugs. The receptors stem from a man in his forties with Graves disease.

Remarks on this clonotype: A read error is the likely source, as a far larger clone sits one nucleotide away. The conserved phenylalanine or tryptophan is not found at the CDR3 terminus, so this likely reflects a read error. V usage is TRBV7-9 and J usage is TRBJ2-7, with 8 bases identical to TRBD1. The CDR3 is 15 amino acids. The V gene end was trimmed by 5 bases and the J gene end by 6 bases; junction bases not matched to a gene: 12. CDR1 is SEHNR and CDR2 is FQNEAQ in the germline V gene (reference sequence). CDR3 in DNA: TGTGCCAGCAGCACAGCGGGCAGGGGGCTCGGCGAGCAGTACTCC. Its translation is CASSTAGRGLGEQYS.

This clonotype came up many times. The rearrangement links TRBV7-2 to TRBJ2-3, with 14 bases identical to TRBD2. V lost 2 bases, J lost 2 bases, and 6 bases stayed unmatched. CDR1 is SGHTA and CDR2 is FQGNSA in the germline V gene. This CDR3 region has 18 residues. For the CDR3, the DNA is TGTGCCAGCAGCTTATCCGGGACTAGCGGGGGACACACAGATACGCAGTATTTT. Translation gives CASSLSGTSGGHTDTQYF. Together with reference TRBV7-2 and TRBJ2-3, the CDR3 gives the full variable domain: GAGVSQSPSNKVTEKGKDVELRCDPISGHTALYWYRQSLGQGLEFLIYFQGNSAPDKSGLPSDRFSAERTGGSVSTLTIQRTQQEDSAVYLCASSLSGTSGGHTDTQYFGPGTRLTVL.

This clonotype was observed at least ten times. This chain uses TRBV20-1 with TRBJ2-3; 7 nucleotides agree with TRBD1. Per germline, CDR1 DFQATT and CDR2 SNEGSKA (reference sequence). V lost 3 bases, J lost 9 bases, and 12 bases stayed unmatched. CDR3 length: 14 amino acids. Here the CDR3 DNA reads TGCAGTGCTAGGACAAACAGGGGTTTCAAAACGCAGTATTTT. Its protein product is CSARTNRGFKTQYF.

This clonotype was picked up many times. The chain couples TRBV28 to TRBJ2-2; D perhaps matches TRBD1 (6 bases). Trimming took 6 bases from V and 0 from J, leaving 14 bases between them. Germline V gene data show CDR1 as MDHEN and CDR2 as SYDVKM. CDR3 length: 16 residues. The CDR3 nucleotides read TGTGCCAGCAGGACAGGTTACCTCGCGAACACCGGGGAGCTGTTTTTT. Translating gives CASRTGYLANTGELFF.

The V call is TRBV6-2 or TRBV6-3, the J call TRBJ2-1; tentatively, D is TRBD2 (6 bases). The CDR3 spans 14 residues. Germline CDR1 MNHEY, CDR2 SVGEGT. Trimming took off 2 bases at V and 7 bases at J, with 12 bases between the two ends. CDR3 nucleotide sequence: TGTGCCAGCAGTTACCCTAGCGTGGAAAATGAGCAGTTCTTC. Translating it yields CASSYPSVENEQFF.

In the case of this clonotype: This sequence may be a read error, since a much larger clone differs from it by one base. No conserved phenylalanine or tryptophan is present at the end of the CDR3, so a read error is the likely explanation. The rearrangement uses TRBV5-6 and TRBJ2-7, with TRBD1 identical over 9 bases. Germline V gene data show CDR1 as SGHDT and CDR2 as YYEEEE. This CDR3 spans 16 amino acids. V lost 2 bases and J lost 2; bases outside the gene matches: 8. CDR3 region: CASSFTLGTGPYEQYL. CDR3 in DNA: TGTGCCAGCAGCTTCACCCTCGGGACAGGGCCCTACGAGCAGTACCTC.

This clonotype was counted many times. The chain recombines TRBV2 with TRBJ1-4; D is perhaps TRBD1 (5 bases). The CDR3 sequence is 17 residues long. Germline V lookup: CDR1 SNHLY, CDR2 FYNNEI. The V and J ends lost 6 bases and 5 bases respectively, with 22 bases between them. CDR3 sequence reads: CASRQDEKDFRNEKLFF. For the CDR3, the DNA is TGTGCCAGCAGACAGGACGAGAAGGATTTCCGGAATGAAAAACTGTTTTTT.

CDR3 region: CASSGGTGLDEQFF. CDR3 DNA: TGTGCCAGCAGCGGGGGGACAGGATTAGATGAGCAGTTCTTC. J is TRBJ2-1 and V is TRBV9; 8 nucleotides align to TRBD1. The trim removed 3 bases at V and 8 bases at J, leaving 7 bases unmatched. Germline CDR1 SGDLS, CDR2 YYNGEE. The CDR3 is 14 residues long. The entire variable domain, with the rest obtained from reference TRBV9 and TRBJ2-1, is as follows: DSGVTQTPKHLITATGQRVTLRCSPRSGDLSVYWYQQSLDQGLQFLIQYYNGEERAKGNILERFSAQQFPDLHSELNLSSLELGDSALYFCASSGGTGLDEQFFGPGTRLTVL.

This clonotype was counted ten times or more. The chain joins TRBV6-2 or TRBV6-3 to TRBJ2-7; D is unclear. The CDR3 extends over 12 amino acids. Looked up from germline, CDR1 is MNHEY and CDR2 is SVGEGT. Trimming removed 5 bases at V and 0 bases at J, with 5 bases between. In DNA, the CDR3 is TGTGCCAGCAGTGTCCACTCCTACGAGCAGTACTTC. It specifies CASSVHSYEQYF.

In its sample, this clonotype was seen many times. The chain has TRBV20-1 and TRBJ2-3; D possibly corresponds to TRBD2 (6 bases). Germline V gene lookup returns CDR1 DFQATT and CDR2 SNEGSKA (reference sequence). V was pared by 0 bases and J by 0 bases, with 13 bases between. The CDR3 consists of 16 residues. CDR3 protein: CSARDRRRGSTDTQYF. The DNA for the CDR3 is TGCAGTGCTAGAGATCGGCGGCGGGGTAGCACAGATACGCAGTATTTT.

This clonotype was picked up many times. The J gene is TRBJ2-1, the V gene TRBV5-5; TRBD1 matches at 7 bases. The length of the CDR3 is 15 residues. J was trimmed by 4 bases and V by 4 bases; bases with no gene match: 8. Germline loops: CDR1 SGHKS, CDR2 YYEKEE (reference sequence). The CDR3 protein is CASSIGTASYNEQFF. The CDR3 DNA is TGTGCCAGCAGCATCGGGACAGCCTCATACAATGAGCAGTTCTTC.

Regarding this clonotype: The junction departs from the called germline gene at one end, perhaps through a read error. The J gene is TRBJ2-2, the V gene TRBV11-2, with D possibly being TRBD2 (6 bases). The CDR3 is 17 amino acids. Germline loops: CDR1 SGHAT, CDR2 FQNNGV. CDR3 DNA: TGTGCCAGCACCACTAGGGAGGTTCTACAGGCACCCGGGGAGCTGCTTTTT. Its protein product is CASTTREVLQAPGELLF.

This clonotype was seen repeatedly, ten times or more. The chain combines TRBV6-1 with TRBJ2-1; 9 positions match TRBD1. Germline assignment: CDR1 MNHNS and CDR2 SASEGT. The CDR3 loop spans 15 amino acids. V shed 6 bases, J shed 6 bases, and the junction held 9 bases outside the gene matches. CDR3 coding DNA: TGTGCCAGCAGGAAGGGGACAGGGCGGTTCAATGAGCAGTTCTTC. This translates into CASRKGTGRFNEQFF.

There are many counts of this clonotype. The chain links TRBV29-1 to TRBJ1-1; no clear D. V was shortened by 7 bases and J by 1 base, with 13 bases between the two germline ends. The germline CDR1 and CDR2 sequences are SQVTM and ANQGSEA. The CDR3 covers 13 residues. The CDR3 bases are TGCAGCGCCGCTGCCCAGAGGAACACTGAAGCTTTCTTT. Translated: CSAAAQRNTEAFF.

This clonotype was counted ten times or more. This sequence joins TRBV28 and TRBJ2-7, with D perhaps assigned TRBD1 or TRBD2 (6 bases each). Trimming pared 5 bases from V and 6 bases from J, leaving 17 bases between. This CDR3 region has 14 residues. The germline CDR1 and CDR2 sequences are MDHEN and SYDVKM. This CDR3 is CASSPAGHPSEQYF. CDR3 DNA sequence: TGTGCCAGCAGTCCCGCGGGACATCCGTCCGAGCAGTACTTC.

The chain has TRBV7-3 and TRBJ2-1; D is uncertain. There are 15 residues in the CDR3. Trimming removed 5 bases from V and 4 bases from J, with 15 bases in between. CDR1 is SGHTA, CDR2 FQGTGA, per germline. In nucleotides, the CDR3 is TGTGCCAGCAGCCCGAAAGCCGGCCTTTACAATGAGCAGTTCTTC. Encoded protein: CASSPKAGLYNEQFF.

At least ten counts were recorded for this clonotype. This sequence joins TRBV28 and TRBJ2-2, with TRBD1 identical over 7 bases. The CDR3 runs 16 residues. J was trimmed by 9 bases and V by 6 bases; bases with no gene match: 16. Germline CDR1 reads MDHEN; CDR2 reads SYDVKM. CDR3 loop: CASRPTGLQGIRELFF. The CDR3 DNA is TGTGCCAGCAGACCTACAGGCTTACAGGGGATCCGGGAGCTGTTTTTT.

This clonotype was detected many times. The genes are TRBV5-4 and TRBJ2-7; D not resolved. The CDR3 is 12 residues long. Germline V gives CDR1 SGHNT, CDR2 YYREEE (reference sequence). The V and J ends lost 2 bases and 6 bases respectively, with 9 bases between them. The CDR3 region is CASSFDPREQYF. In DNA form, the CDR3 reads TGTGCCAGCAGCTTCGACCCACGCGAGCAGTACTTC.

This clonotype was recorded at least ten times. This chain joins TRBV18 and TRBJ1-5; D not certain. The length of the CDR3 is 13 residues. V dropped 5 bases and J dropped 3 bases, with 8 bases sitting between them. Germline values: CDR1 KGHSH, CDR2 LQKENI. The CDR3 region is CASSRSDNQPQHF. Here the CDR3 DNA reads TGTGCCAGCTCAAGGTCAGACAATCAGCCCCAGCATTTT.

To note about this clonotype: Since a far larger clone is one base different, this is likely a read error. This chain links TRBV3-2 with TRBJ1-1; the D call in the table, TRBD1, was not verified against the DNA. TRBV3-2 is termed a pseudogene. There are 15 residues in the CDR3. The CDR3 spells CASSQWDRANTGAFF. The CDR3 coding sequence is TGTGCCAGCAGCCAATGGGACAGAGCGAACACTGGAGCTTTCTTT.

The chain couples TRBV5-1 to TRBJ2-4, with 8 bases aligning to TRBD2. The J call may be in error: the DNA end matches TRBJ2-1 better. The V gene's germline CDR1 is SGHRS and CDR2 YFSETQ. The CDR3 is made up of 15 amino acids. In DNA, the CDR3 is TGCGCCAGCAGCTTGGAGCCGGGGGGGAAAGAGGCCCAGTTCTTC. Its protein is CASSLEPGGKEAQFF.